This TCR beta chain was recorded in a study of regulatory T cells in long-lasting Graves disease. The CDR3 loop spans 16 amino acids. Looked up from germline, CDR1 is LNHDA and CDR2 is SQIVND (reference sequence). This clonotype was observed at least ten times. Mismatch with germline at one junction end may stem from a read error. Time point reported: newly diagnosed GD, antithyroid drugs for less than 3 months. Scientists built the TCR library using RNA that was extracted from PBMCs. The TCR beta library used iRepertoire HTBI primers with Arm-PCR amplification of CDR3. TCRdb used MiXCR to reprocess the multiplex PCR reads, holding one entry per CDR3 protein. The sample lists 300,000 to 400,000 distinct CDR3 sequences; 15% to 20% were seen once.

The material was peripheral blood mononuclear cells (PBMCs), obtained at new diagnosis, from a patient treated with antithyroid drugs. The chain couples TRBV19 to TRBJ2-2; TRBD1 is a possible D gene (7 bases). This receptor was taken from a female donor with Graves disease. Here the CDR3 reads CASSKSPGGGTRELFF. The CDR3 nucleotides are TGTGCCAGTAGTAAGAGTCCAGGGGGAGGCACCAGGGAGCTGTTTTTT.